This T cell receptor (beta chain) comes out of a study of T cell clones after liver transplantation. In the study overall: A pre-transplant mixed lymphocyte reaction with TCRbeta sequencing defined graft-donor-reactive clones followed in post-transplant blood. Samples came pre-transplant, pre-randomization before withdrawal, and post-randomization after withdrawal ended.

Sequencing was performed with immunoSEQ multiplex PCR; in TCRdb, only in-frame clones are kept and a portion is missing. The table lists some 70,000 clones, around 80% of them singletons, with approximately 0.6% in the top ten. In germline, CDR1 is SGHRS, CDR2 YFSETQ. V lost 0 bases and J lost 4; bases outside the gene matches: 10. The CDR3 has 17 amino acids. The gene calls are TRBV5-1 and TRBJ2-3, with 8 bases fitting TRBD2. This clonotype originated in a human donor who received a liver transplant. This specimen consisted of CD4+ T cells from blood, obtained before liver transplant. CDR3 protein: CASSLAGGGGPPDTQYF. DNA of the CDR3: TGCGCCAGCAGCTTGGCCGGGGGGGGAGGGCCGCCAGATACGCAGTATTTT.